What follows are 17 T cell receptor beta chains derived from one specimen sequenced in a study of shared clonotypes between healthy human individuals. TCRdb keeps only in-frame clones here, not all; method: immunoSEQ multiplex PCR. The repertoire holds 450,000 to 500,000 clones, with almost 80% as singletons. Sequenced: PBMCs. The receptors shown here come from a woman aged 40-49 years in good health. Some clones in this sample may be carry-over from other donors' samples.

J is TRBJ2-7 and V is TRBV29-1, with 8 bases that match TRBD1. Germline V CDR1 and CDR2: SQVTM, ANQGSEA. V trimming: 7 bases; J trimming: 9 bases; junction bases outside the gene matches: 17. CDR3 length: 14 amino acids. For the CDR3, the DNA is TGCAGCGCCCCCCGGGACAGGACTCAGCCTGCGCAGTACTTC. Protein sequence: CSAPRDRTQPAQYF.

This chain's CDR3 is CASSRQGRDIQYF. DNA for the CDR3: TGTGCCAGCAGCCGACAGGGGAGGGACATTCAGTACTTC. The V call is TRBV11-1, the J call TRBJ2-4; possibly TRBD1 for D (8 bases). CDR3 length: 13 amino acids. Trimming removed 5 bases at V and 8 bases at J, with 13 bases between. Per the germline V gene, CDR1 is SGHAT and CDR2 is FQDESV (reference sequence).

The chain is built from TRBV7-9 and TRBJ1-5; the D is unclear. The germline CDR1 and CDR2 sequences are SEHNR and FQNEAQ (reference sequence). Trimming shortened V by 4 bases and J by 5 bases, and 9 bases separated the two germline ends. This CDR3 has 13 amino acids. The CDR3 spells CASSSQTYQPQHF. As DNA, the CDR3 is TGTGCCAGCAGCTCCCAGACCTATCAGCCCCAGCATTTT.

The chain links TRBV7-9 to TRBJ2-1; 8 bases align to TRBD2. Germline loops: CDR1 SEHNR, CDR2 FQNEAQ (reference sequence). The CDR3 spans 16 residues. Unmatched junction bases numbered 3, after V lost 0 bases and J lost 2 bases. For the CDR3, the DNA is TGTGCCAGCAGCTTAGCTAGCGGGGCCCCCTACAATGAGCAGTTCTTC. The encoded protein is CASSLASGAPYNEQFF.

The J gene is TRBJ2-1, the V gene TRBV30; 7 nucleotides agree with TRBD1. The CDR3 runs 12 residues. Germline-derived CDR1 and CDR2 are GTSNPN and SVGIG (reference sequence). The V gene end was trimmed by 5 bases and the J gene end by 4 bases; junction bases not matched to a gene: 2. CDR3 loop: CAWGDSYNEQFF. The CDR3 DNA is TGTGCCTGGGGGGACAGTTACAATGAGCAGTTCTTC.

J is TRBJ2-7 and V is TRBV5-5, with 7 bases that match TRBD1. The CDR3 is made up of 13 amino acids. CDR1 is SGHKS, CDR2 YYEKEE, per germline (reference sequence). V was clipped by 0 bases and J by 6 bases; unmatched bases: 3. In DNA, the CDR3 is TGTGCCAGCAGCTTGGGGGGGACAGCCGAGCAGTACTTC. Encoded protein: CASSLGGTAEQYF. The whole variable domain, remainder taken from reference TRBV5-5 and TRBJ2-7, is DAGVTQSPTHLIKTRGQQVTLRCSPISGHKSVSWYQQVLGQGPQFIFQYYEKEERGRGNFPDRFSARQFPNYSSELNVNALLLGDSALYLCASSLGGTAEQYFGPGTRLTVT.

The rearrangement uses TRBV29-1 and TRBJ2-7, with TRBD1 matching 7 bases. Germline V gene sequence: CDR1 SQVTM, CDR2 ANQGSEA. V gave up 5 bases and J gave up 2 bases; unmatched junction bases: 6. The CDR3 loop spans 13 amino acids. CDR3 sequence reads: CSVRGQGAYEQYF. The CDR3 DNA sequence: TGCAGCGTTAGAGGGCAGGGGGCCTACGAGCAGTACTTC.

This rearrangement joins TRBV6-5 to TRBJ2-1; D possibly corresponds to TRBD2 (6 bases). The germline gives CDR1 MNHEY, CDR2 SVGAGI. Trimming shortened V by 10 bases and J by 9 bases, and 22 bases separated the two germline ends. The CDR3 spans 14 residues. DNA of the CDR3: TGTGCCACATCGAGGGACTCCCGGACGGGTGAGCAGTTCTTC. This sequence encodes CATSRDSRTGEQFF.

The DNA for the CDR3 is TGTGCCAGCAGGGGGGGGACAGGGCGGGTTAGCACTGAAGCTTTCTTT. It codes for CASRGGTGRVSTEAFF. V and J are TRBV2 and TRBJ1-1; TRBD1 matches at 9 bases. The CDR3 consists of 16 residues. Trimming removed 6 bases from V and 4 bases from J; junction bases left unmatched: 12. CDR1 is SNHLY, CDR2 FYNNEI, per germline. The full variable domain, in which reference TRBV2 and TRBJ1-1 provide the parts outside the CDR3, is EPEVTQTPSHQVTQMGQEVILRCVPISNHLYFYWYRQILGQKVEFLVSFYNNEISEKSEIFDDQFSVERPDGSNFTLKIRSTKLEDSAMYFCASRGGTGRVSTEAFFGQGTRLTVV.

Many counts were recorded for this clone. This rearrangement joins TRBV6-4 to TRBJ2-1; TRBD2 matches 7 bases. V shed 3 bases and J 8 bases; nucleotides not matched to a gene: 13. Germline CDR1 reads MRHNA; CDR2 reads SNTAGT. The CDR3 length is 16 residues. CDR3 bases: TGTGCCAGCAGTGAAAGGGCGGGAGCCGGGGGATATGAGCAGTTCTTC. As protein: CASSERAGAGGYEQFF.

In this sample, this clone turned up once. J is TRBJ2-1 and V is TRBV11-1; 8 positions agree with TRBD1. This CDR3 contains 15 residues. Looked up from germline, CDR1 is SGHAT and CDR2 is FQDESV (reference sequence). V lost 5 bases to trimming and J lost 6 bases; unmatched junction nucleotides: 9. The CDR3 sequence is CASSELGTGGNEQFF. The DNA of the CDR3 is TGTGCCAGCAGCGAATTAGGAACAGGGGGCAATGAGCAGTTCTTC.

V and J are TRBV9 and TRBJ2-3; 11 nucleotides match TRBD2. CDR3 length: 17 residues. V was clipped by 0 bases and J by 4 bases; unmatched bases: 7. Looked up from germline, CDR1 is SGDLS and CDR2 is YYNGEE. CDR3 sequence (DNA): TGTGCCAGCAGCGTAGGGCTAGCGGGAGGTGCGCCAGATACGCAGTATTTT. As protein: CASSVGLAGGAPDTQYF.

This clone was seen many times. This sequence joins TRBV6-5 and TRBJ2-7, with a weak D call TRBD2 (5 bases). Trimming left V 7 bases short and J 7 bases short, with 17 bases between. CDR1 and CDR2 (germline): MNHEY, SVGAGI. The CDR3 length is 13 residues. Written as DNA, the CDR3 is TGTGCCAGCAAATGGAGGAGCCTTGGAGAGCAGTACTTC. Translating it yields CASKWRSLGEQYF.

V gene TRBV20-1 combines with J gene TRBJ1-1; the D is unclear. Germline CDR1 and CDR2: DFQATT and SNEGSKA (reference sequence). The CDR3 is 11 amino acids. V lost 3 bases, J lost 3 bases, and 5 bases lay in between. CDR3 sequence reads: CSASSDTEAFF. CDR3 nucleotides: TGCAGTGCTAGCAGCGACACTGAAGCTTTCTTT.

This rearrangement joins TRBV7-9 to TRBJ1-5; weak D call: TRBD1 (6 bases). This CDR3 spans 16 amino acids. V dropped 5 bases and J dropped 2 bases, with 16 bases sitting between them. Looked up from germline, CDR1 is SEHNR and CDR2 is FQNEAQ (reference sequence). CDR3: CASSLTGTLGNQPQHF. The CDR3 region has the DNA TGTGCCAGCAGCCTAACCGGGACACTTGGCAATCAGCCCCAGCATTTT.

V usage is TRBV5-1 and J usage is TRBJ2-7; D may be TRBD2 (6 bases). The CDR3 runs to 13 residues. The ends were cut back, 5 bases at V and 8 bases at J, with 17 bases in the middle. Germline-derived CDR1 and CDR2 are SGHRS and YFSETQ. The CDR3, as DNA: TGCGCCAGCAGGGAGTCTAGCGAGTACAAGCAGTACTTC. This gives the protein CASRESSEYKQYF.

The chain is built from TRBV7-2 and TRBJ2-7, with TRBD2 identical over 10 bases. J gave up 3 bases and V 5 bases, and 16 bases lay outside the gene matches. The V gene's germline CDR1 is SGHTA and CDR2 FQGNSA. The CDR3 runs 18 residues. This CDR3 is CASSPPRASGSARYEQYF. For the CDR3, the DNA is TGTGCCAGCAGCCCACCCCGGGCTAGCGGGAGTGCCCGCTACGAGCAGTACTTC.